This T cell receptor beta chain was sequenced during a study of T-cell reconstitution after alpha-beta-depleted transplantation in children. V shed 1 base and J shed 5 bases, with 12 bases lying between them. CDR3 length equals 14 residues. Germline values: CDR1 DFQATT, CDR2 SNEGSKA (reference sequence). As regards this clonotype: Antigen: not known.

Library preparation (for TCRbeta) was performed with unique molecular identifiers. In TCRdb, the PCR reads were re-called with MiXCR into one record per CDR3 protein. This sample yields roughly 120,000 distinct CDR3 sequences, of which roughly 23% are seen a single time; roughly 10% belongs to the top ten. Study-wide findings and caveats: Counts and diversity of T cells one year after transplant came mostly from newly produced T cells. As was reported, about two months after transplant, alpha-beta T cells came from several hundred expanded graft clones.

This material consisted of PBMCs, mostly from graft donor cells, taken 180 days after TCRalphabeta/CD19-depleted stem cell transplant. This TCR derives from a male patient aged 2 to 9 who had a stem cell transplant for chronic granulomatous disease, so the T cells may come from the graft donor. This rearrangement joins TRBV20-1 to TRBJ2-1; D is ambiguous. CDR3 amino acids: CSARVYGAHNEQFF. CDR3 coding DNA: TGCAGTGCTAGAGTTTACGGCGCCCACAATGAGCAGTTCTTC.